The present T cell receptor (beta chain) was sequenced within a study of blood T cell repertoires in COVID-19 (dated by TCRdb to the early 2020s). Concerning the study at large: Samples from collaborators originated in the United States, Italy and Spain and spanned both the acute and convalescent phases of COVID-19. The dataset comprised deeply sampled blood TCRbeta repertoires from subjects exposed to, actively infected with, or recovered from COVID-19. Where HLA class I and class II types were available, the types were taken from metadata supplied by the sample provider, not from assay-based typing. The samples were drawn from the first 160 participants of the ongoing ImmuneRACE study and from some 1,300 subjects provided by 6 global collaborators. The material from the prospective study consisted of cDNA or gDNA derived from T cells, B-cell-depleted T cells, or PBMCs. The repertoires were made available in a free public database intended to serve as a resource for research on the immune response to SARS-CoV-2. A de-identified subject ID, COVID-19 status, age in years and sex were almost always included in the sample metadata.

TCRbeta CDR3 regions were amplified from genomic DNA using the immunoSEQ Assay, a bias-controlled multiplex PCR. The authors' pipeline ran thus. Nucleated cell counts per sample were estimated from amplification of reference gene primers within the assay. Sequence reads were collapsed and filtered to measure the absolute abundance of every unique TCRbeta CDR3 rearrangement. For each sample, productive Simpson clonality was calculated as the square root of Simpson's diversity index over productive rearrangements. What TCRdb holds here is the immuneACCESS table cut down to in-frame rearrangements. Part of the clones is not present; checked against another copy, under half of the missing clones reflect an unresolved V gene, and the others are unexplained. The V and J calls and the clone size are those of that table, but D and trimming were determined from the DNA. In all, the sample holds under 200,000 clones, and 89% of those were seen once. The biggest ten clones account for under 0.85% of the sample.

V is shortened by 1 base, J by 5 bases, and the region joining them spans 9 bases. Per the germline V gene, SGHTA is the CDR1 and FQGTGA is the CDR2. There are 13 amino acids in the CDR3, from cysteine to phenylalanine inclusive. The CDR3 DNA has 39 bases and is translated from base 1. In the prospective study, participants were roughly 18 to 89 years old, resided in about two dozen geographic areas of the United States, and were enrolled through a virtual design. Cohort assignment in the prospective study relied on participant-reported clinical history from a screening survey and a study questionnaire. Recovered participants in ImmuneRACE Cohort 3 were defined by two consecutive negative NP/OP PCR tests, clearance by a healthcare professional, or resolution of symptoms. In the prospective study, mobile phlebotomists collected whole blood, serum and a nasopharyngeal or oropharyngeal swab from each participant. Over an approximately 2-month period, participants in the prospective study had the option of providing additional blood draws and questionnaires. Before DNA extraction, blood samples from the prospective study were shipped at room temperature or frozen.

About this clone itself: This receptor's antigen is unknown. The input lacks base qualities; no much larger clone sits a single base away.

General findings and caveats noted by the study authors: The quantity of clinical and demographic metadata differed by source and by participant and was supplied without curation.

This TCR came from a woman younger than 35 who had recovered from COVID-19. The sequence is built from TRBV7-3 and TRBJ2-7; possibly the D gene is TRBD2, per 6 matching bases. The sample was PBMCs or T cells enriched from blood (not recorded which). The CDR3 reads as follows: CASSLMAGNEQYF. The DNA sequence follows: TGTGCCAGCAGCTTAATGGCGGGAAACGAGCAGTACTTC.